Listed below are T cell receptor beta chains from one sample, sequenced in a study of lymphopenia after photon versus proton radiotherapy. Profiling relied on immunoSEQ multiplex PCR, and the TCRdb table lists in-frame clones only, not all of them. This sample yields about 30,000 clones, of which roughly 89% are seen a single time; approximately 45% belongs to the top ten. Sequenced material: peripheral blood, taken from a patient treated with proton-based radiotherapy. Receptor source: an older woman with cholangiocarcinoma. Some clones in this sample may be carry-over from other donors' samples. The CDR3 runs from the conserved cysteine through the conserved F or W. D genes are given only for firm matches. Only part of the rows carry a size: once, few, many, or a class if the clone is expanded.

V gene	clone size	D gene	J gene	CDR3 protein	CDR3 DNA
TRBV13	-	-	TRBJ2-7	CASSLRGHDYEQYF	TGTGCCAGCAGCTTGCGGGGACACGACTACGAGCAGTACTTC
TRBV4-3	-	-	TRBJ1-2	CASSQAGGPTGGYTF	TGCGCCAGCAGCCAAGCGGGAGGACCGACGGGTGGCTACACCTTC
TRBV5-1	once	-	TRBJ2-3	CASSLALDPTDTQYF	TGCGCCAGCAGCTTGGCGCTAGACCCCACAGATACGCAGTATTTT
TRBV7-7	-	TRBD2	TRBJ2-5	CASSPLLAGETQYF	TGTGCCAGCAGCCCTCTACTAGCGGGAGAGACCCAGTACTTC
TRBV4-3	-	-	TRBJ2-7	CASSQVWRSSYEQYF	TGCGCCAGCAGCCAAGTCTGGCGGAGCTCCTACGAGCAGTACTTC
TRBV6-6	-	-	TRBJ1-2	CASSARGGPSNYGYTF	TGTGCCAGCAGTGCCCGGGGGGGGCCTTCTAACTATGGCTACACCTTC
TRBV10-3	-	-	TRBJ2-5	CAISDQLQETQYF	TGTGCCATCAGTGACCAGTTACAAGAGACCCAGTACTTC
TRBV18	once	-	TRBJ2-1	CASSPRRVNEQFF	TGTGCCAGCTCACCACGCCGCGTAAATGAGCAGTTCTTC
TRBV9	-	TRBD2	TRBJ2-3	CASSTSGRSTDTQYF	TGTGCCAGCAGCACTAGCGGGCGTAGCACAGATACGCAGTATTTT
TRBV5-1	-	TRBD2	TRBJ2-3	CASSSGLGGDTQYF	TGCGCCAGCAGCTCGGGACTAGGAGGAGATACGCAGTATTTT
TRBV7-2	few	TRBD2	TRBJ2-7	CASSLVGTSGAYEQYF	TGTGCCAGCAGCTTAGTTGGGACTAGCGGGGCCTACGAGCAGTACTTC
TRBV19	-	-	TRBJ1-2	CASMRGGGYTF	TGTGCCAGTATGCGGGGCGGCGGCTACACCTTC
TRBV19	once	-	TRBJ1-2	CASKGIGSNYGYTF	TGTGCCAGCAAAGGGATCGGAAGTAACTATGGCTACACCTTC
TRBV18	-	-	TRBJ1-1	CASSPPRRVQRNTEAFF	TGTGCCAGCTCACCACCGAGGAGGGTGCAGCGGAACACTGAAGCTTTCTTT
TRBV10-3	-	TRBD1	TRBJ1-6	CAIAGTGEDSPLHF	TGTGCCATCGCCGGGACAGGGGAAGATTCACCCCTCCACTTT
TRBV5-5	-	TRBD2	TRBJ2-3	CASSSAFSGRSDTQYF	TGTGCCAGCAGCTCGGCATTTAGCGGGAGATCGGATACGCAGTATTTT
TRBV19	-	TRBD2	TRBJ2-1	CASRSSGSDLYNEQFF	TGTGCCAGTCGCTCTAGCGGGAGCGACCTTTACAATGAGCAGTTCTTC
TRBV9	-	-	TRBJ2-7	CAGSVSPGTTGYEQYF	TGTGCCGGCAGCGTGAGCCCGGGGACCACGGGCTACGAGCAGTACTTC
TRBV2	few	-	TRBJ1-2	CASSGTRPGGYTF	TGTGCCAGCAGTGGGACCAGACCGGGTGGCTACACCTTC
TRBV4-1	-	-	TRBJ2-7	CASSQGSAEIPSYEQYF	TGCGCCAGCAGCCAAGGGTCCGCCGAGATTCCCTCCTACGAGCAGTACTTC
TRBV7-2	-	TRBD2	TRBJ2-1	CASSFAPLAGWVNEQFF	TGTGCCAGCAGCTTCGCACCACTAGCGGGCTGGGTCAATGAGCAGTTCTTC
TRBV6-6	-	-	TRBJ2-7	CASFNPAGSYEQYF	TGTGCCAGCTTTAACCCAGCCGGATCCTACGAGCAGTACTTC
TRBV2	-	-	TRBJ2-7	CASMRTYEQYF	TGTGCCAGCATGAGGACCTACGAGCAGTACTTC
TRBV7-6	-	-	TRBJ2-2	CASSRLTSSLMFGELFF	TGTGCCAGCAGCCGACTAACTAGCTCCCTCATGTTCGGGGAGCTGTTTTTT
TRBV9	-	TRBD1	TRBJ2-7	CASSPPTGAEQYF	TGTGCCAGCAGCCCTCCAACAGGGGCCGAGCAGTACTTC
TRBV13	-	TRBD1	TRBJ2-2	CASSLGDRDTGELFF	TGTGCCAGCAGCTTAGGGGACAGGGACACCGGGGAGCTGTTTTTT
TRBV7-6	-	TRBD1	TRBJ2-1	CASSFTLTGGYNEQFF	TGTGCCAGCAGCTTCACCTTGACAGGGGGCTACAATGAGCAGTTCTTC
TRBV23-1	few	-	TRBJ1-5	CASFQRGCNQPQHF	TGCGCCAGCTTTCAAAGGGGTTGCAATCAGCCCCAGCATTTT
TRBV6-6	-	-	TRBJ1-4	CASSYGQTTNEKLFF	TGTGCCAGCAGTTACGGGCAGACGACTAATGAAAAACTGTTTTTT
TRBV4-2	-	-	TRBJ2-7	CASSQDGTAYEQYF	TGTGCCAGCAGCCAAGACGGTACCGCCTACGAGCAGTACTTC
TRBV11-2	-	TRBD2	TRBJ2-1	CASSLLAGGPRNEQFF	TGTGCCAGCAGCTTACTAGCGGGGGGGCCCAGGAATGAGCAGTTCTTC
TRBV2	-	-	TRBJ2-2	CAIRDREAGELFF	TGTGCCATCAGAGACAGGGAGGCCGGGGAGCTGTTTTTT
TRBV27	-	-	TRBJ1-2	CASSFPGRGYTF	TGTGCCAGCAGTTTTCCGGGTCGGGGCTACACCTTC
TRBV19	-	TRBD1	TRBJ1-5	CASSTRARGLSNQPQHF	TGTGCCAGTAGTACAAGGGCGAGGGGGCTAAGCAATCAGCCCCAGCATTTT
TRBV18	-	-	TRBJ1-6	CASSPQGTGNSPLHF	TGTGCCAGCTCACCACAGGGGACGGGGAATTCACCCCTCCACTTT
TRBV11-2	-	-	TRBJ2-3	CASSNFLRTPSQYF	TGTGCCAGCAGCAATTTCCTTAGGACCCCTTCGCAGTATTTT
TRBV11-2	-	TRBD1	TRBJ2-2	CAAKSGLDRVTGELFF	TGTGCAGCAAAGTCGGGGTTGGACAGGGTGACCGGGGAGCTGTTTTTT
TRBV28	once	TRBD1	TRBJ1-2	CASHTGGAGDTF	TGTGCCAGTCATACAGGGGGTGCGGGGGACACCTTC
TRBV6-5	-	-	TRBJ2-7	CASSYSGPGMGYEQYF	TGTGCCAGCAGTTACTCGGGACCAGGGATGGGCTACGAGCAGTACTTC
TRBV2	-	-	TRBJ1-4	CASSERAGANEKLFF	TGTGCCAGCAGTGAAAGGGCGGGAGCTAATGAAAAACTGTTTTTT
TRBV2	-	-	TRBJ2-3	CASTGQGGDTQYF	TGTGCCAGCACGGGCCAGGGTGGGGATACGCAGTATTTT
TRBV18	-	TRBD1	TRBJ1-1	CASSSGQGWGTGSDTEAFF	TGTGCCAGCTCTTCGGGACAGGGATGGGGAACTGGTTCGGACACTGAAGCTTTCTTT
TRBV27	-	-	TRBJ2-1	CASGTPPLAYNEQFF	TGTGCCAGTGGGACACCACCGCTTGCCTACAATGAGCAGTTCTTC
TRBV5-1	-	-	TRBJ2-1	CASSLGQFFYNEQFF	TGCGCCAGCAGCTTGGGGCAGTTCTTTTACAATGAGCAGTTCTTC
TRBV4-3	-	-	TRBJ2-1	CASSRFTTAARMDEQFF	TGCGCCAGCAGTCGATTTACTACGGCCGCACGGATGGATGAGCAGTTCTTC
TRBV29-1	few	TRBD2	TRBJ2-1	CSVEGGTSGYNEQFF	TGCAGCGTTGAAGGCGGGACTAGCGGATACAATGAGCAGTTCTTC
TRBV6-5	-	TRBD1	TRBJ2-7	CASSPRQGPYEQYF	TGTGCCAGCAGTCCTCGACAGGGCCCCTACGAGCAGTACTTC
TRBV18	-	TRBD1	TRBJ1-2	CASSPSGQGSYGYTF	TGTGCCAGCTCACCATCTGGACAGGGTTCGTATGGCTACACCTTC